The present TCR beta chain was sequenced within a study of blood T cell repertoires in COVID-19. At the level of the study: The United States, Italy and Spain supplied acute and convalescent COVID-19 samples.

In the original processing: Amplification with reference gene primers provided the estimates of nucleated cell counts. TCRdb keeps only in-frame clones here, not all; method: immunoSEQ multiplex PCR. V and J calls plus clone size are reproduced from that table; the DNA served to infer D and trimming. The top ten hold less than 5% of the sample, which has 87,000 or so clones, around 87% seen once. This CDR3 is 15 amino acids long. Germline loops: CDR1 SGHDT, CDR2 YYEEEE. V lost 2 bases and J lost 4; bases outside the gene matches: 6. Sequencing input: peripheral blood. This clonotype originated in a woman aged 80 or older with acute or convalescent COVID-19. The rearrangement links TRBV5-6 to TRBJ2-5, with TRBD1 matching over 9 bases. The CDR3 DNA follows: TGTGCCAGCAGCTTCGGGGGACAGGGAGGAGAGACCCAGTACTTC. Its protein is CASSFGGQGGETQYF.